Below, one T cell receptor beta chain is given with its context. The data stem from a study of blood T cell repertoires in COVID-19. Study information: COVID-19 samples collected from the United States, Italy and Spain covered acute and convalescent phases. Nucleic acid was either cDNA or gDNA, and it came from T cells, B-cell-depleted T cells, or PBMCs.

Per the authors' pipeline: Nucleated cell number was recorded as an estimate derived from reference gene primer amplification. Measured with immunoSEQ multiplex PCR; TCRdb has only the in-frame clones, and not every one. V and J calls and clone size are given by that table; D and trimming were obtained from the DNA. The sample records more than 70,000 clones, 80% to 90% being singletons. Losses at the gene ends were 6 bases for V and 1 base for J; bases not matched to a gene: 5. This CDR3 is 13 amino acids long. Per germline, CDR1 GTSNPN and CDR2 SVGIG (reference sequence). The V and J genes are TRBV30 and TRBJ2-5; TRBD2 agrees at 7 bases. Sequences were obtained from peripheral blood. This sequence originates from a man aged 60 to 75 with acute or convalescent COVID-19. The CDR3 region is CACGLGGQETQYF. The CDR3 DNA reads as TGTGCCTGCGGACTAGGAGGCCAAGAGACCCAGTACTTC. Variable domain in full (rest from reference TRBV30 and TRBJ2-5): SQTIHQWPATLVQPVGSPLSLECTVEGTSNPNLYWYRQAAGRGLQLLFYSVGIGQISSEVPQNLSASRPQDRQFILSSKKLLLSDSGFYLCACGLGGQETQYFGPGTRLLVL.